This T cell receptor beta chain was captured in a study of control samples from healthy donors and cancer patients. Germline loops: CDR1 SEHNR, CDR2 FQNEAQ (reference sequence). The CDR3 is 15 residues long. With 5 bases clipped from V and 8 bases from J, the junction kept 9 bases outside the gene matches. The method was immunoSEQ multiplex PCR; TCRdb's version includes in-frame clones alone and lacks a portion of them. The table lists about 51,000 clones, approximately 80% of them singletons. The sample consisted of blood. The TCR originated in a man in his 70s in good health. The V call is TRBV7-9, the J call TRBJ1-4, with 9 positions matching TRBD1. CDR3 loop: CASSPGQGWVEKLFF. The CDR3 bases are TGTGCCAGCAGCCCGGGACAGGGATGGGTCGAAAAACTGTTTTTT.